The 23 T cell receptor beta chains reported below all come from one sample, sequenced in a study of radiation and T cells in renal cell carcinoma. Repertoires were generated with immunoSEQ multiplex PCR, while TCRdb's copy carries only in-frame clones and drops some. The repertoire includes some 43,000 clones, nearly 85% of them detected once, and about 30% sits in the top ten. Time point of the sample: blood 4 weeks post-SBRT, at nephrectomy. The treatment denotes: 15 Gy SBRT to primary tumor, nephrectomy 4 weeks later. The specimen comprised blood, sampled from a patient whose treatment included radiotherapy and nephrectomy. The receptors stem from a woman in her 70s with renal cell carcinoma.

The rearrangement joins TRBV7-9 to TRBJ2-5; D might be TRBD2 (5 bases). The J call is uncertain, as TRBJ2-7 better fits the DNA end. The CDR3 contains 15 residues. CDR1 is SEHNR, CDR2 FQNEAQ, per germline (reference sequence). The CDR3 DNA follows: TGTGCCAGCAGCTCCCCGGGAAACCCTCGCCTCGAGCAGTACTTC. As protein: CASSSPGNPRLEQYF.

This clone appeared once. The rearrangement uses TRBV10-1 and TRBJ1-1; 7 nucleotides align to TRBD1. The CDR3 length is 14 residues. Germline values: CDR1 WNHNN, CDR2 SYGVQD (reference sequence). Trimming cost V 3 bases and J 4 bases; bases outside gene matches: 5. CDR3 in DNA: TGCGCCAGCAGTGAAGGGGGCGCGGGCACTGAAGCTTTCTTT. Protein: CASSEGGAGTEAFF.

The rearrangement links TRBV21-1 to TRBJ1-2. TRBV21-1 is noted as a pseudogene. This CDR3 region has 13 residues. The chain's CDR3 is CASSPKKKNGYTF. CDR3 DNA: TGTGCCAGCAGCCCAAAGAAGAAAAATGGCTACACCTTC.

The rearrangement links TRBV15 to TRBJ1-5; D not certain. V was trimmed by 0 bases and J by 9 bases, leaving 9 bases between them. Looked up from germline, CDR1 is LNHNV and CDR2 is YYDKDF (reference sequence). The length of the CDR3 is 13 residues. The CDR3 DNA is TGTGCCACCAGCAGAGATCCAACGGCGCCCCAGCATTTT. As protein: CATSRDPTAPQHF.

The chain links TRBV27 to TRBJ2-7, with 8 nucleotides matching TRBD2. The CDR3 has 13 amino acids. Germline V gene sequence: CDR1 MNHEY, CDR2 SMNVEV (reference sequence). Trimming took 2 bases from V and 7 from J; bases not matched to a gene: 4. The DNA for the CDR3 is TGTGCCAGCAGTTTAGGTCGGGGGGGTGAGCAGTACTTC. Residues: CASSLGRGGEQYF.

The V call is TRBV5-1, the J call TRBJ1-4, with D perhaps TRBD1 (6 bases). V was cut by 0 bases and J by 3 bases, with 12 bases left in between. This CDR3 contains 16 residues. Germline-derived CDR1 and CDR2 are SGHRS and YFSETQ. CDR3 coding DNA: TGCGCCAGCAGCTTGGGACAGGAAATGGCTAATGAAAAACTGTTTTTT. The encoded protein is CASSLGQEMANEKLFF.

The V and J genes are TRBV12-1 and TRBJ1-1. TRBV12-1 is designated a pseudogene. CDR3 length equals 13 residues. CDR3 sequence reads: CASSSRVNTEAFF. DNA for the CDR3: TGTGCCAGCAGCTCCCGGGTGAACACTGAAGCTTTCTTT.

The chain has TRBV29-1 and TRBJ2-5, with a possible D match to TRBD2 (7 bases). This CDR3 is built from 12 residues. Germline values: CDR1 SQVTM, CDR2 ANQGSEA. V was pared by 3 bases and J by 5 bases, with 10 bases between. The CDR3 sequence is CSVEGRGETQYF. CDR3 nucleotide sequence: TGCAGCGTTGAGGGGAGGGGGGAGACCCAGTACTTC.

The rearrangement joins TRBV6-4 to TRBJ2-3; 9 bases map to TRBD2. Germline V gives CDR1 MRHNA, CDR2 SNTAGT. Trimming took 0 bases from V and 4 from J; bases not matched to a gene: 2. This CDR3 region has 15 residues. The CDR3 bases are TGTGCCAGCAGTGACTCTGCTAGCGGGGCAGATACGCAGTATTTT. Its protein is CASSDSASGADTQYF.

The rearrangement links TRBV4-1 to TRBJ2-7; D call uncertain. Trimming took off 4 bases at V and 0 bases at J, with 19 bases between the two ends. CDR1 and CDR2 from the germline V gene are MGHRA and YSYEKL. The CDR3 runs 17 residues. This CDR3 reads CASSPRSPTDFSYEQYF. The CDR3 coding sequence is TGCGCCAGCAGCCCCCGATCCCCCACGGATTTCTCCTACGAGCAGTACTTC.

The chain links TRBV19 to TRBJ1-1, with D possibly being TRBD1 (5 bases). This CDR3 is built from 11 residues. With 7 bases removed from V and 9 bases from J, the gap between germline ends came to 12 bases. The V gene's germline CDR1 is LNHDA and CDR2 SQIVND (reference sequence). The chain's CDR3 is CASTSGPQAFF. DNA for the CDR3: TGTGCCAGTACCTCGGGGCCCCAAGCTTTCTTT.

This rearrangement joins TRBV5-8 to TRBJ2-5, with TRBD2 matching 8 bases. This CDR3 comprises 16 residues. Germline CDR1 and CDR2: SGHTS and YDEGEE. V dropped 4 bases and J dropped 5; count of bases not matched to a gene: 13. The CDR3 spells CASSLGVAGPEETQYF. The CDR3 coding sequence is TGTGCCAGCAGCCTCGGGGTAGCGGGGCCCGAGGAGACCCAGTACTTC.

This clone was seen only a few times. Additional DNA sequences in this sample encode the identical CDR3. CDR3 nucleotide sequence: TGTGCCAGCAGCTTGGGGCAGGCATCACCCCTCCACTTT. Protein sequence: CASSLGQASPLHF. This chain uses TRBV5-6 with TRBJ1-6; D is ambiguous. The CDR3 sequence is 13 residues long. Germline lookup yields CDR1 SGHDT and CDR2 YYEEEE. Trimming stripped 0 bases from V and 10 bases from J, with 8 bases between.

V and J are TRBV6-5 and TRBJ1-5; 7 bases are a match to TRBD1. Germline V lookup: CDR1 MNHEY, CDR2 SVGAGI. CDR3 length equals 13 residues. The ends lost 6 bases at V and 3 bases at J; junction bases unmatched: 2. The CDR3, as DNA: TGTGCCAGCAGAGGGACAGACAATCAGCCCCAGCATTTT. It specifies CASRGTDNQPQHF.

The chain's CDR3 is CAWILGSSYNEQFF. In DNA form, the CDR3 reads TGTGCCTGGATCCTGGGAAGCTCCTACAATGAGCAGTTCTTC. The rearrangement links TRBV30 to TRBJ2-1; D unclear. The V gene's germline CDR1 is GTSNPN and CDR2 SVGIG (reference sequence). Trimming removed 4 bases at V and 0 bases at J, with 10 bases between. The CDR3 is 14 residues long.

This rearrangement joins TRBV2 to TRBJ1-4; TRBD1 is a possible D gene (6 bases). Germline V CDR1 and CDR2: SNHLY, FYNNEI. Trimming left V 4 bases short and J 3 bases short, with 21 bases between. The CDR3 covers 18 residues. The CDR3 sequence is CASSALPGEGWANEKLFF. CDR3 sequence (DNA): TGTGCCAGCAGTGCCTTGCCAGGGGAGGGTTGGGCTAATGAAAAACTGTTTTTT.

This chain uses TRBV6-1 with TRBJ2-7; 11 bases fit TRBD1. J was trimmed by 2 bases and V by 8 bases; bases with no gene match: 8. Germline values: CDR1 MNHNS, CDR2 SASEGT. The CDR3 runs to 15 residues. For the CDR3, the DNA is TGTGCCAGCCTAAAAATGGGACAGGGGGCCTACGAGCAGTACTTC. Translated: CASLKMGQGAYEQYF.

This clone was seen only once. The V call is TRBV6-5, the J call TRBJ1-2; 7 bases are a match to TRBD1. The CDR3 is 15 amino acids. Germline V gene sequence: CDR1 MNHEY, CDR2 SVGAGI. V was pared by 5 bases and J by 0 bases, with 6 bases of the junction left unmatched. CDR3 in amino acids: CASSHMGQSNYGYTF. The CDR3 DNA sequence: TGTGCCAGCAGTCATATGGGACAGTCTAACTATGGCTACACCTTC.

The chain combines TRBV19 with TRBJ1-5; tentative D call: TRBD1 (6 bases). Between the trimmed V and J ends, which lost 6 bases and 0 bases, there was a span of 12 bases. This CDR3 is built from 15 residues. Germline CDR1 reads LNHDA; CDR2 reads SQIVND (reference sequence). Written as DNA, the CDR3 is TGTGCCAGTAGCCTCGACAGGAATAGCAATCAGCCCCAGCATTTT. Amino acids: CASSLDRNSNQPQHF.

The chain carries TRBV7-2 and TRBJ2-7; TRBD2 is a possible D gene (6 bases). CDR1 is SGHTA, CDR2 FQGNSA, per germline. This CDR3 is 17 amino acids long. With 5 bases removed from V and 4 bases from J, the gap between germline ends came to 24 bases. The CDR3 bases are TGTGCCAGCAGCCTTGGAGGCGGGACCTTCACAATATACGAGCAGTACTTC. As protein: CASSLGGGTFTIYEQYF. Full variable domain (rest looked up from reference TRBV7-2 and TRBJ2-7): GAGVSQSPSNKVTEKGKDVELRCDPISGHTALYWYRQSLGQGLEFLIYFQGNSAPDKSGLPSDRFSAERTGGSVSTLTIQRTQQEDSAVYLCASSLGGGTFTIYEQYFGPGTRLTVT.

There are a few counts of this clone. The V and J genes are TRBV6-1 and TRBJ1-3; D uncertain. The germline V gene encodes CDR1 MNHNS and CDR2 SASEGT. V lost 2 bases and J 0 bases, leaving 11 bases between the germline ends. The CDR3 runs to 16 residues. The CDR3 spells CASSESDGYSGNTIYF. CDR3 sequence (DNA): TGTGCCAGCAGTGAATCGGACGGTTACTCTGGAAACACCATATATTTT.

The V and J genes are TRBV5-1 and TRBJ1-5; TRBD1 matches at 10 bases. V was clipped by 4 bases and J by 4 bases; unmatched bases: 8. Per the germline V gene, CDR1 is SGHRS and CDR2 is YFSETQ. There are 16 residues in the CDR3. CDR3 DNA: TGCGCCAGCAGCCCGGGGACAGGGGTTGGAAATCAGCCCCAGCATTTT. Protein product: CASSPGTGVGNQPQHF.

The chain is built from TRBV5-6 and TRBJ2-4; no definite D call. The CDR3 spans 16 residues. Germline lookup yields CDR1 SGHDT and CDR2 YYEEEE. V lost 1 base to trimming and J lost 2 bases, with 13 bases between them. The CDR3 here is CASSLRVGPTKNIQYF. Written as DNA, the CDR3 is TGTGCCAGCAGCTTGCGAGTGGGTCCCACCAAAAACATTCAGTACTTC.